The rows below give T cell receptor beta chains drawn from one sample of a study of shared clonotypes between healthy human individuals. Assay used: immunoSEQ multiplex PCR; TCRdb lists only in-frame clones, some missing. The sample lists about 2.4 million clones, more than 90% occurring once. Sample: naive CD4+ T cells sorted from blood. These receptors were obtained from a man aged 18 to 30 in good health. Both conserved end residues are part of each CDR3. D genes are given only for firm matches. Some rows have no size entry. The others give once, few or many, or a class for an expanded clone.

D	V	size	J	length	DNA	CDR3
TRBD1	TRBV6-5	.	TRBJ2-7	15	TGTGCCAGCAGCGAAAACAGGGGTGGGTCCTACGAGCAGTACTTC	CASSENRGGSYEQYF
.	TRBV12-5	.	TRBJ2-5	13	TGTGCTAGTGGTGCTTTGGGTGGGGGGACCCAGTACTTC	CASGALGGGTQYF
.	TRBV10-3	.	TRBJ2-5	13	TGTGCCATCAGTGTTGTGGGGCAAGAGACCCAGTACTTC	CAISVVGQETQYF
.	TRBV19	.	TRBJ1-2	14	TGTGCCAGTAGAAAACAGGGAGTCATTCATGGCTACACCTTC	CASRKQGVIHGYTF
.	TRBV5-6	few	TRBJ1-2	13	TGTGCCAGCAGCTTTCTCGGGGAGGAAGGCTACACCTTC	CASSFLGEEGYTF
.	TRBV6-4	.	TRBJ2-3	14	TGTGCCAGCAGTGACTCGATACCCCCAGATACGCAGTATTTT	CASSDSIPPDTQYF
TRBD2	TRBV30	few	TRBJ2-1	15	TGTGCCTGGAGTGTAGGGACTAGCGTCTTCAATGAGCAGTTCTTC	CAWSVGTSVFNEQFF
TRBD2	TRBV18	.	TRBJ2-1	16	TGTGCCAGCTCACCACCGGCTAGCGGGAGAAAATCTGAGCAGTTCTTC	CASSPPASGRKSEQFF
TRBD1	TRBV30	.	TRBJ1-5	13	TGTGCCTGGAGTGAGTCAGGGGGACAGCCCCAGCATTTT	CAWSESGGQPQHF
.	TRBV21-1	.	TRBJ2-5	16	TGTGCCAGCAGCAAAGTAGGTTCTGGGGAGGCGGAGACCCAGTACTTC	CASSKVGSGEAETQYF
.	TRBV5-1	.	TRBJ1-6	15	TGCGCCAGCAGCTTGGGGTCCCAATATAATTCACCCCTCCACTTT	CASSLGSQYNSPLHF
.	TRBV7-6	once	TRBJ1-2	15	TGTGCCAGCAGCTTAGCGCCAGGGTGGAGCGGGGGCTACACCTTC	CASSLAPGWSGGYTF
.	TRBV9	.	TRBJ1-6	15	TGTGCCAGCAGCGTAGGACAGAGCTATAATTCACCCCTCCACTTT	CASSVGQSYNSPLHF
.	TRBV28	.	TRBJ1-5	16	TGTGCCAGCAGGCTTTGGGTCCAGAATAGCAATCAGCCCCAGCATTTT	CASRLWVQNSNQPQHF
.	TRBV6-1	.	TRBJ2-7	13	TGTGCCAGCAGTCGGGGACCGCCCCACGAGCAGTACTTC	CASSRGPPHEQYF
.	TRBV2	.	TRBJ1-5	13	TGTGCCAGCAGTTCACAGGGTGGTCAGCCCCAGCATTTT	CASSSQGGQPQHF
TRBD1	TRBV9	.	TRBJ1-6	16	TGTGCCAGCAGCGCAGGGGGGACAGGCGGTAATTCACCCCTCCACTTT	CASSAGGTGGNSPLHF
TRBD2	TRBV5-8	.	TRBJ2-3	17	TGTGCCAGCAGCTCCCGAATGACTAGCGGGGGGGCAGATACGCAGTATTTT	CASSSRMTSGGADTQYF
.	TRBV6-1	.	TRBJ2-4	12	TGTGCCAGCAGCAGGACAGAAAACATTCAGTACTTC	CASSRTENIQYF
.	TRBV6-1	.	TRBJ2-1	17	TGTGCCAGCAGTGGCTGGCGGTCCCTTCGGCTGGACAATGAGCAGTTCTTC	CASSGWRSLRLDNEQFF
.	TRBV7-8	.	TRBJ2-7	11	TGTGCCAGCAGCGCGGACAGTGACCAGTACTTC	CASSADSDQYF
.	TRBV2	.	TRBJ1-1	13	TGTGCCACAACCTGGACAGAGAACACTGAAGCTTTCTTT	CATTWTENTEAFF
TRBD1	TRBV11-2	.	TRBJ2-3	12	TGTGCCAGCAGCTTTCTGGACAGGGAGCAGTATTTT	CASSFLDREQYF
.	TRBV7-2	.	TRBJ2-1	17	TGTGCCAGCAGCGGCCCAGGGTTTATCAGATCCTACAATGAGCAGTTCTTC	CASSGPGFIRSYNEQFF
.	TRBV4-1	.	TRBJ2-4	17	TGCGCCAGCAGCTCTGCCGAGGCAGATCCTAGAAGGGACATTCAGTACTTC	CASSSAEADPRRDIQYF
TRBD2	TRBV5-1	.	TRBJ2-5	15	TGCGCCAGCAGCTTGGCAGCGGGAATCCAAGAGACCCAGTACTTC	CASSLAAGIQETQYF
.	TRBV7-8	.	TRBJ2-3	17	TGTGCCAGCAGCTTAGCAGCGGGCCAGTCTAGCACAGATACGCAGTATTTT	CASSLAAGQSSTDTQYF
.	TRBV6-5	once	TRBJ1-3	14	TGTGCCAGCAGTTACGACAGGAGTGGAAACACCATATATTTT	CASSYDRSGNTIYF
TRBD2	TRBV10-1	.	TRBJ2-7	15	TGCGCCAGCAGTGAGTCTGTTAGCGGGAGCTACGAGCAGTACTTC	CASSESVSGSYEQYF
.	TRBV2	.	TRBJ2-5	12	TGTGCCAGCTTTGCTACACAAGAGACCCAGTACTTC	CASFATQETQYF
.	TRBV7-9	.	TRBJ2-7	15	TGTGCCAGCAGCTTAAGCCTAGCGTATGACTACGAGCAGTACTTC	CASSLSLAYDYEQYF
TRBD1	TRBV30	few	TRBJ1-5	15	TGTGCCTGGAGTCGGCAGGGGGTGGGCAATCAGCCCCAGCATTTT	CAWSRQGVGNQPQHF
.	TRBV20-1	once	TRBJ2-7	11	TGCAGTGCTAGGAGGGGGAACGAGCAGTACTTC	CSARRGNEQYF
.	TRBV7-9	.	TRBJ1-1	11	TGTGCCAGCAGCATGACGGATGAGGCTTTCTTT	CASSMTDEAFF
.	TRBV10-3	.	TRBJ2-2	16	TGTGCCATCAGTGGATTGGGCGGGGTAAACACCGGGGAGCTGTTTTTT	CAISGLGGVNTGELFF
TRBD1	TRBV6-5	.	TRBJ1-2	15	TGTGCCAGCAGTAAACAAGGGACAGGCAGGGGAGGCTACACCTTC	CASSKQGTGRGGYTF
TRBD2	TRBV5-6	.	TRBJ2-5	17	TGTGCCAGCAGCCTACCTGGACTAGCGGGGACCCAAGAGACCCAGTACTTC	CASSLPGLAGTQETQYF
.	TRBV19	.	TRBJ1-1	15	TGTGCCAGTAGTATAGAACAAGGAGGGAACACTGAAGCTTTCTTT	CASSIEQGGNTEAFF
TRBD2	TRBV9	.	TRBJ2-5	17	TGTGCCAGCAGCGTTAGCGGGGGGCTGAATAAGGAAGAGACCCAGTACTTC	CASSVSGGLNKEETQYF
TRBD2	TRBV29-1	.	TRBJ2-7	11	TGCAGCGTCGGACTAGCGTACGAGCAGTACTTC	CSVGLAYEQYF
.	TRBV7-8	.	TRBJ2-3	14	TGTGCCAGCAGCTATGGACACATCACAGATACGCAGTATTTT	CASSYGHITDTQYF
.	TRBV29-1	few	TRBJ2-7	9	TGCAGCTCACCCTACGAGCAGTACTTC	CSSPYEQYF
.	TRBV7-2	.	TRBJ1-1	15	TGTGCCAGCAGCTTAGCTGCAGGGGTGAACACTGAAGCTTTCTTT	CASSLAAGVNTEAFF
TRBD2	TRBV6-4	.	TRBJ2-1	15	TGTGCCAGCAACGCCGGGAGGAATGAGGTCAATGAGCAGTTCTTC	CASNAGRNEVNEQFF
.	TRBV29-1	once	TRBJ2-2	11	TGCAGCGTTGAATACACCGGGGAGCTGTTTTTT	CSVEYTGELFF
.	TRBV2	few	TRBJ1-5	13	TGTGCCAGCAGTGGGTCAGAAAATCAGCCCCAGCATTTT	CASSGSENQPQHF
.	TRBV21-1	.	TRBJ2-2	14	TGTGCCAGCAGCGGAGCGGCTAGGGCCGGGGAGCTGTTTTTT	CASSGAARAGELFF